These 14 T cell receptor beta chains were sequenced from one sample in a study of blood T cells in healthy people across ages. Sample-barcoded 5' priming and a J-beta primer mix drove a second PCR of roughly 6 to 12 cycles. One entry per CDR3 protein, called by TCRdb with MiXCR from the 5' RACE reads. The repertoire has over 1,500,000 distinct CDR3 sequences, just under 50% of them found once; the top ten carry less than 2.5%. Sequencing used blood. The receptors derive from a woman aged 40-49 years in good health.

At least ten counts were recorded for this clonotype. The V gene is TRBV4-3, the J gene TRBJ2-7; D is possibly TRBD1 (6 bases). The CDR3 loop spans 15 amino acids. CDR1 is LGHNA, CDR2 YSLEER, per germline. V was shortened by 0 bases and J by 2 bases, with 11 bases between the two germline ends. CDR3 coding DNA: TGCGCCAGCAGCCAAGAAGAGACAGGCGCCTACGAGCAGTACTTC. Translated: CASSQEETGAYEQYF.

This clonotype was counted a few times. The chain links TRBV10-3 to TRBJ2-7; 8 nucleotides agree with TRBD1. The germline V gene encodes CDR1 ENHRY and CDR2 SYGVKD. This CDR3 spans 14 amino acids. V was clipped by 2 bases and J by 2 bases; unmatched bases: 2. CDR3 bases: TGTGCCATCAGTGAGAGGACAGGGCCCTACGAGCAGTACTTC. Translating gives CAISERTGPYEQYF.

The CDR3 here is CASSSPGTGLSYEQYF. The CDR3 DNA follows: TGTGCCAGCAGTTCCCCCGGGACAGGTCTGTCCTACGAGCAGTACTTC. The V and J genes are TRBV28 and TRBJ2-7; 8 positions agree with TRBD1. Germline CDR1 and CDR2: MDHEN and SYDVKM. The junction had 9 bases not matched to a gene; V was cut back by 4 bases and J by 1 base. This CDR3 has 16 residues.

The chain couples TRBV2 to TRBJ1-6; 7 positions match TRBD1. CDR1 SNHLY and CDR2 FYNNEI come from the germline V gene. Trimming at V came to 7 bases and at J to 7 bases, leaving 13 bases not matched to a gene. The CDR3 contains 16 residues. CDR3 loop: CASTETRQGRNSPLHF. In nucleotides, the CDR3 is TGTGCCAGCACGGAAACCCGACAGGGAAGAAATTCACCCCTCCACTTT.

This clonotype was counted between two and nine times. This chain joins TRBV4-2 and TRBJ2-7, with TRBD2 matching over 14 bases. The CDR3 runs 17 residues. V shed 2 bases, J shed 7 bases, and the junction held 10 bases outside the gene matches. From germline, CDR1 is LGHNA and CDR2 YNFKEQ. The CDR3 region has the DNA TGTGCCAGCAGCCAACCACCGGGGACTAGCGGGGGAGGAGAGCAGTACTTC. Encoded protein: CASSQPPGTSGGGEQYF.

The chain recombines TRBV5-8 with TRBJ2-3; perhaps TRBD1 as D (6 bases). Deletions cut 3 bases from V and 4 bases from J, with 15 bases between. Per the germline V gene, CDR1 is SGHTS and CDR2 is YDEGEE. The CDR3 is made up of 15 amino acids. CDR3 coding DNA: TGTGCCAGCAGCTCGAGGGGGTTTGTTGCAGATACGCAGTATTTT. It codes for CASSSRGFVADTQYF. Looking up the rest from reference TRBV5-8 and TRBJ2-3 gives the full variable domain: EAGVTQSPTHLIKTRGQQATLRCSPISGHTSVYWYQQALGLGLQFLLWYDEGEERNRGNFPPRFSGRQFPNYSSELNVNALELEDSALYLCASSSRGFVADTQYFGPGTRLTVL.

This clonotype was picked up a small number of times. This chain joins TRBV29-1 and TRBJ2-4, with D perhaps matching TRBD2 (5 bases). CDR1 is SQVTM and CDR2 is ANQGSEA in the germline V gene. V was trimmed by 5 bases and J by 4 bases, leaving 12 bases between them. CDR3 length equals 13 residues. The CDR3 spells CSVLQRQKNIQYF. DNA of the CDR3: TGCAGCGTTCTCCAGCGGCAGAAAAACATTCAGTACTTC.

This chain links TRBV4-3 with TRBJ2-1, with D perhaps assigned TRBD1 or TRBD2 (5 bases each). This CDR3 is 19 amino acids long. CDR1 and CDR2 (germline): LGHNA, YSLEER. Trimming removed 2 bases at V and 0 bases at J, with 20 bases between. DNA for the CDR3: TGCGCCAGCAGCCAAAGAGAGGGGTTGGACGTAAGCTCCTACAATGAGCAGTTCTTC. Translated: CASSQREGLDVSSYNEQFF.

The chain links TRBV20-1 to TRBJ1-5; tentative D call: TRBD1 (6 bases). Germline CDR1 DFQATT, CDR2 SNEGSKA (reference sequence). V was shortened by 2 bases and J by 5 bases, with 7 bases between the two germline ends. This CDR3 has 12 amino acids. CDR3 sequence reads: CSARKGDQPQHF. CDR3 coding DNA: TGCAGTGCTAGAAAGGGGGATCAGCCCCAGCATTTT.

The chain combines TRBV6-5 with TRBJ2-2; 9 nucleotides line up with TRBD1. Germline V gives CDR1 MNHEY, CDR2 SVGAGI. The CDR3 sequence is 15 residues long. The trim removed 6 bases at V and 3 bases at J, leaving 5 bases unmatched. The CDR3 nucleotides are TGTGCCAGCAGCAGACAGGGGGTCGACACCGGGGAGCTGTTTTTT. Its protein is CASSRQGVDTGELFF.

A single count supports this clonotype. The V gene is TRBV12-3 or TRBV12-4, the J gene TRBJ2-5, with TRBD2 matching over 7 bases. The DNA end is a closer match to TRBJ2-1, so the J assignment may be wrong. The CDR3 runs to 16 residues. The CDR3 spells CASSLALGGVSETQFF. The CDR3 DNA follows: TGTGCCAGCAGTTTAGCCCTGGGGGGGGTTTCCGAGACCCAGTTCTTC.

The rearrangement links TRBV29-1 to TRBJ2-7, with D unclear. Germline assignment: CDR1 SQVTM and CDR2 ANQGSEA. The germline V and J ends were trimmed by 4 bases and 0 bases, with 7 bases remaining between them. This CDR3 is 12 amino acids long. CDR3 DNA: TGCAGCGTTGCGCACTACTCCTACGAGCAGTACTTC. This translates into CSVAHYSYEQYF.

The chain is built from TRBV7-9 and TRBJ1-3, with D hard to call. This CDR3 has 15 residues. Trimming stripped 5 bases from V and 0 bases from J, with 11 bases between. Germline V gene sequence: CDR1 SEHNR, CDR2 FQNEAQ (reference sequence). The CDR3 spells CASSPDGTSGNTIYF. CDR3 nucleotides: TGTGCCAGCAGCCCTGACGGTACCTCTGGAAACACCATATATTTT.

The sample holds one count of this clonotype. Germline is not matched at one junction end, which may reflect a read error. CDR3 region: CASSWTAKNERLFF. CDR3 bases: TGTGCCAGCAGTTGGACAGCCAAGAATGAAAGACTGTTTTTT. V gene TRBV6-6 combines with J gene TRBJ1-4; a weak D match, TRBD1 (6 bases). Germline lookup yields CDR1 MNHNY and CDR2 SVGAGI (reference sequence). There are 14 residues in the CDR3.